These 8 T cell receptor beta chains were all obtained from the same sample, sequenced in a study of CD8 T cells in ankylosing spondylitis. One entry per CDR3 protein, called by TCRdb with MiXCR from the 5' RACE reads. The sample has some 700,000 distinct CDR3 sequences; around 17% are singletons. No antigen has been assigned to these receptors. The study's findings and limits: Blood from ankylosing spondylitis patients appeared to carry a characteristic roughly 8-variant TCR beta motif.

The specimen was blood, either unsorted or a sorted T cell fraction (not recorded which). Source of these receptors: a male donor with ankylosing spondylitis.

This clonotype came up a few times. The V call is TRBV20-1, the J call TRBJ2-3; TRBD2 matches at 10 bases. Trimming removed 3 bases from V and 1 base from J; junction bases left unmatched: 4. The V gene's germline CDR1 is DFQATT and CDR2 SNEGSKA (reference sequence). This CDR3 region has 15 residues. The CDR3 here is CSASKREGGTDTQYF. The CDR3 DNA follows: TGCAGTGCTAGTAAGCGGGAGGGGGGCACAGATACGCAGTATTTT.

The V gene is TRBV25-1, the J gene TRBJ1-2; TRBD1 might be the D (6 bases). Germline loops: CDR1 MGHDK, CDR2 SYGVNS. V was cut by 6 bases and J by 2 bases, with 7 bases left in between. The CDR3 covers 12 residues. CDR3 sequence reads: CASRGANYGYTF. CDR3 coding DNA: TGTGCCAGCAGGGGGGCCAACTATGGCTACACCTTC.

The chain's CDR3 is CATSVGTSGGDEQFF. DNA for the CDR3: TGTGCCACCAGTGTCGGGACTAGCGGGGGGGATGAGCAGTTCTTC. V is TRBV24-1 and J is TRBJ2-1; TRBD2 matches at 16 bases. Losses at the gene ends were 5 bases for V and 8 bases for J; bases not matched to a gene: 2. CDR3 size: 15 residues. The germline gives CDR1 KGHDR, CDR2 SFDVKD.

The genes are TRBV7-9 and TRBJ1-4; TRBD1 matches 7 bases. V was clipped by 8 bases and J by 5 bases; unmatched bases: 5. Germline CDR1 reads SEHNR; CDR2 reads FQNEAQ (reference sequence). There are 13 residues in the CDR3. As DNA, the CDR3 is TGTGCCAGCGCGGACAGGTCGAATGAAAAACTGTTTTTT. The encoded protein is CASADRSNEKLFF.

The CDR3 DNA reads TGTGCCAGCAGTGACTCGAGACAGGGGGTGCAGTTCTTC. Amino acids: CASSDSRQGVQFF. The chain joins TRBV6-4 to TRBJ2-1; 9 bases line up with TRBD1. The CDR3 is 13 amino acids. Per the germline V gene, CDR1 is MRHNA and CDR2 is SNTAGT. V trimming: 0 bases; J trimming: 12 bases; junction bases outside the gene matches: 3.

The chain is built from TRBV7-8 and TRBJ2-7; TRBD2 is a possible D gene (6 bases). The CDR3 spans 15 residues. Trimming removed 1 base at V and 1 base at J, with 11 bases between. Germline CDR1 reads SGHVS; CDR2 reads FQNEAQ. The CDR3 spells CASSLGGAASYEQYF. CDR3 bases: TGTGCCAGCAGCTTAGGCGGGGCAGCTTCCTACGAGCAGTACTTC.

This clonotype was recorded a few times. The chain couples TRBV4-2 to TRBJ2-7, with TRBD2 matching over 15 bases. The trim removed 3 bases at V and 4 bases at J, leaving 13 bases unmatched. The CDR3 spans 19 residues. Germline-derived CDR1 and CDR2 are LGHNA and YNFKEQ. Here the CDR3 reads CASSQELPGLAGGRYEQYF. Written as DNA, the CDR3 is TGTGCCAGCAGCCAGGAACTTCCGGGACTAGCGGGAGGAAGATACGAGCAGTACTTC.

This clonotype was counted many times. V is TRBV5-1 and J is TRBJ2-1, with 9 bases that match TRBD2. CDR3 length: 18 amino acids. CDR1 and CDR2 (germline): SGHRS, YFSETQ. V was pared by 0 bases and J by 7 bases, with 14 bases of the junction left unmatched. The CDR3 nucleotides read TGCGCCAGCAGCTTGGGTCCGCTACTAGCGGGCCCCAGGAATGAGCAGTTCTTC. The encoded protein is CASSLGPLLAGPRNEQFF.